This T cell receptor beta chain emerged from a study of T cells in Graves' hyperthyroidism and ophthalmopathy. For the study at large: Any treatment followed the collection of peripheral blood at initial diagnosis. Overall study results and limits: Stable hyperthyroidism was separated from ophthalmopathy by a model based on 13 V-J features. Most thyroid clonotypes that were expanded above 0.001 also turned up in blood.

Researchers took RNA transcripts and amplified the TCR beta CDR3 regions from them. HTBI primers drove first-round RT-PCR of the TCR CDR3. TCRdb re-called the multiplex PCR reads through MiXCR, storing one row per CDR3 protein. The data show about 560,000 distinct CDR3 sequences, 16% seen once. This clonotype was seen at least ten times. Its antigen remains unidentified. Trimming took 5 bases from V and 4 from J, leaving 9 bases between them. This CDR3 has 12 residues. The germline gives CDR1 SEHNR, CDR2 FQNEAQ (reference sequence). Sequencing was done on a sample of blood. The V and J genes are TRBV7-9 and TRBJ2-7; weak D call: TRBD1 (6 bases). The source of this sequence is a woman aged 18-29 years with Graves' hyperthyroidism. In DNA, the CDR3 is TGTGCCAGCAGCCGGACAGATTACGAGCAGTACTTC. Translating it yields CASSRTDYEQYF.